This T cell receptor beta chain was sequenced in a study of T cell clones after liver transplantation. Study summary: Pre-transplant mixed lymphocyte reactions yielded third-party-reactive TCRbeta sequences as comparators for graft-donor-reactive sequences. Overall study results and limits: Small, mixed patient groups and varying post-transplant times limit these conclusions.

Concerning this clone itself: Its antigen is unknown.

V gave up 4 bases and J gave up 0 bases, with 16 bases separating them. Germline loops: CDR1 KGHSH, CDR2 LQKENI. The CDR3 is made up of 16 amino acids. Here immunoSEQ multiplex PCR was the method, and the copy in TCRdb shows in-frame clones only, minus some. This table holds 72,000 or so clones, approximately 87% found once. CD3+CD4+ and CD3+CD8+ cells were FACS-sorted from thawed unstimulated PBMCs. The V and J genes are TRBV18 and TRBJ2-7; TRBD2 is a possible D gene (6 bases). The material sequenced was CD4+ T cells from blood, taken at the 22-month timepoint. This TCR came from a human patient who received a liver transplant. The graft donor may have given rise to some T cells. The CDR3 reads CASSLRPSVDSYEQYF. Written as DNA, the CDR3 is TGTGCCAGCTCACTCAGGCCTAGCGTAGACTCCTACGAGCAGTACTTC.